This T cell receptor (beta chain) was obtained from a study of blood T cell repertoires in COVID-19. For the study at large: Sites in the United States, Italy and Spain provided acute and convalescent COVID-19 samples.

The method was immunoSEQ multiplex PCR; TCRdb's version includes in-frame clones alone and lacks a portion of them. The repertoire holds 95,000 to 100,000 clones, more than 80% seen once, with about 24% in the top ten. Germline loops: CDR1 SGHVS, CDR2 FQNEAQ. V dropped 5 bases and J dropped 2; count of bases not matched to a gene: 6. This CDR3 is 14 amino acids long. The rearrangement uses TRBV7-8 and TRBJ2-7; 7 nucleotides align to TRBD2. This TCR was recovered from a human donor in a cohort sampled during active COVID-19. Sequenced sample: peripheral blood. CDR3 amino acids: CASSPGRLTYEQYF. CDR3 coding DNA: TGTGCCAGCAGCCCCGGGAGGTTGACCTACGAGCAGTACTTC.